The 31 T cell receptor beta chains given below trace back to one sample, sequenced in a study of cytomegalovirus exposure and HLA in healthy donors. PCR involved 60 Vbeta and 13 Jbeta primers. The repertoire was sequenced with immunoSEQ multiplex PCR; TCRdb's copy has only in-frame clones and lacks some. The profile shows about 84,000 clones, 55% to 65% of them singletons. The material sequenced was PBMCs. The origin of the receptors is a woman aged 40-49 years in good health and CMV-seropositive.

This clone was recorded only once. The CDR3 here is CASSLAGVATQYF. CDR3 DNA: TGTGCCAGCAGCCTAGCGGGAGTGGCTACGCAGTATTTT. The J gene is TRBJ2-3, the V gene TRBV28; 10 bases are a match to TRBD2. Per the germline V gene, CDR1 is MDHEN and CDR2 is SYDVKM. J gave up 8 bases and V 6 bases, and 5 bases lay outside the gene matches. The CDR3 sequence is 13 residues long.

V and J are TRBV4-3 and TRBJ1-2; D may be TRBD1 (6 bases). The CDR3 is made up of 15 amino acids. Per germline, CDR1 LGHNA and CDR2 YSLEER. V lost 2 bases and J 7 bases, leaving 17 bases between the germline ends. This chain's CDR3 is CASSQLVSGAGGYTF. CDR3 in DNA: TGCGCCAGCAGCCAATTGGTTTCAGGGGCGGGTGGCTACACCTTC.

J is TRBJ1-1 and V is TRBV15; D is possibly TRBD1 (6 bases). Germline CDR1 is LNHNV and CDR2 is YYDKDF (reference sequence). V lost 5 bases and J 0 bases, leaving 22 bases between the germline ends. This CDR3 has 18 residues. The CDR3 reads CATSRRWVSGHVNTEAFF. The CDR3 DNA reads TGTGCCACCAGCCGGAGGTGGGTATCGGGACACGTGAACACTGAAGCTTTCTTT.

This clone came up a few times. DNA for the CDR3: TGTGCCACCAGCAGGGGACGCTATGACAGGATCTATGGCTACACCTTC. It translates to CATSRGRYDRIYGYTF. V and J are TRBV15 and TRBJ1-2, with a weak D call TRBD1 (6 bases). The CDR3 totals 16 residues. V lost 3 bases and J lost 4, with 18 bases in between. Per germline, CDR1 LNHNV and CDR2 YYDKDF (reference sequence).

V gene TRBV29-1 combines with J gene TRBJ1-1; tentatively, D is TRBD1 (6 bases). Germline lookup yields CDR1 SQVTM and CDR2 ANQGSEA. The germline V and J ends were trimmed by 7 bases and 1 base, with 16 bases remaining between them. The CDR3 is made up of 14 amino acids. CDR3 sequence (DNA): TGCAGCGCTCCACCCAAACAGGGGAACACTGAAGCTTTCTTT. It yields the protein CSAPPKQGNTEAFF. The full variable domain, rest sourced from reference TRBV29-1 and TRBJ1-1, is SAVISQKPSRDICQRGTSLTIQCQVDSQVTMMFWYRQQPGQSLTLIATANQGSEATYESGFVIDKFPISRPNLTFSTLTVSNMSPEDSSIYLCSAPPKQGNTEAFFGQGTRLTVV.

The V and J genes are TRBV6-5 and TRBJ1-5; D ambiguous. CDR3 length equals 13 residues. Trimming took off 5 bases at V and 0 bases at J, with 5 bases between the two ends. In germline, CDR1 is MNHEY, CDR2 SVGAGI. The CDR3 DNA follows: TGTGCCAGCAGTACTTCTAGCAATCAGCCCCAGCATTTT. Its protein product is CASSTSSNQPQHF.

V usage is TRBV28 and J usage is TRBJ1-2; 8 nucleotides agree with TRBD1. The trim removed 3 bases at V and 4 bases at J, leaving 1 base unmatched. This CDR3 has 13 amino acids. Germline V CDR1 and CDR2: MDHEN, SYDVKM. The CDR3 nucleotides read TGTGCCAGCAGTTTCGGACAGGGCTATGGCTACACCTTC. Amino acid sequence: CASSFGQGYGYTF.

This rearrangement joins TRBV7-2 to TRBJ2-5; possibly TRBD2 for D (7 bases). This CDR3 is 15 amino acids long. Germline V gives CDR1 SGHTA, CDR2 FQGNSA. The V gene lost 4 bases and the J gene lost 4 bases, with 16 bases spanning the gap. The CDR3 protein is CASSYPLGGGETQYF. The CDR3 bases are TGTGCCAGCAGCTACCCGCTAGGGGGGGGAGAGACCCAGTACTTC.

This clone was seen more than once but under ten times. The CDR3 loop is CAWRKSLGTGSNSPLHF. The CDR3 DNA is TGTGCCTGGCGAAAATCTTTGGGCACAGGGTCGAATTCACCCCTCCACTTT. This sequence joins TRBV30 and TRBJ1-6; maybe TRBD1 (6 bases). Per germline, CDR1 GTSNPN and CDR2 SVGIG (reference sequence). The ends were cut back, 5 bases at V and 7 bases at J, with 24 bases in the middle. This CDR3 comprises 17 residues.

This clone showed up just a few times. In DNA, the CDR3 is TGTGCCACCAGCAGAGACCGTCTAGCCCCTGAGCAGTTCTTC. As protein: CATSRDRLAPEQFF. The V and J genes are TRBV15 and TRBJ2-1, with D possibly being TRBD2 (5 bases). This CDR3 comprises 14 residues. V shed 0 bases and J shed 9 bases, with 12 bases lying between them. The V gene's germline CDR1 is LNHNV and CDR2 YYDKDF (reference sequence). Drawing the rest from reference TRBV15 and TRBJ2-1, the complete variable domain is DAMVIQNPRYQVTQFGKPVTLSCSQTLNHNVMYWYQQKSSQAPKLLFHYYDKDFNNEADTPDNFQSRRPNTSFCFLDIRSPGLGDTAMYLCATSRDRLAPEQFFGPGTRLTVL.

The V call is TRBV7-8, the J call TRBJ2-7, with TRBD1 as a possible D gene (5 bases). The V gene's germline CDR1 is SGHVS and CDR2 FQNEAQ. Trimming removed 5 bases at V and 3 bases at J, with 17 bases between. The CDR3 is 15 amino acids. CDR3 nucleotides: TGTGCCAGCAGCCTAACAGACAGTGGATACTACGAGCAGTACTTC. Protein sequence: CASSLTDSGYYEQYF.

The chain couples TRBV10-3 to TRBJ1-5; D is perhaps TRBD1 (5 bases). The CDR3 is made up of 17 amino acids. CDR1 ENHRY and CDR2 SYGVKD come from the germline V gene. With 0 bases removed from V and 6 bases from J, the gap between germline ends came to 18 bases. As DNA, the CDR3 is TGTGCCATCAGTGAGTCGGCGGGGAGGCCCGGGGGTCAGCCCCAGCATTTT. It codes for CAISESAGRPGGQPQHF.

This clone was recorded a few times. The chain carries TRBV18 and TRBJ2-7; 8 bases align to TRBD1. The V gene's germline CDR1 is KGHSH and CDR2 LQKENI. The CDR3 length is 12 residues. The V segment lost 4 bases and the J segment 7 bases; nucleotides outside the gene matches: 3. As DNA, the CDR3 is TGTGCCAGCTCACTCGGACAGGGAGAGCAGTACTTC. It specifies CASSLGQGEQYF.

Only one count was recorded for this clone. In nucleotides, the CDR3 is TGTGCCAGCAGCGCGCCGACAGGGGGCTCCGAAAACATTCAGTACTTC. This encodes CASSAPTGGSENIQYF. V usage is TRBV9 and J usage is TRBJ2-4; 10 nucleotides align to TRBD1. V lost 3 bases to trimming and J lost 5 bases; unmatched junction nucleotides: 8. There are 16 residues in the CDR3. From germline, CDR1 is SGDLS and CDR2 YYNGEE.

This rearrangement joins TRBV6-5 to TRBJ2-2, with D possibly TRBD2 on 5 matching bases. V lost 7 bases and J lost 3, with 15 bases in between. The germline V gene has CDR1 MNHEY and CDR2 SVGAGI. The CDR3 runs to 15 residues. The CDR3, as DNA: TGTGCCAGCACCCAGGAGGCAGGATACACCGGGGAGCTGTTTTTT. This codes for CASTQEAGYTGELFF.

The rearrangement joins TRBV29-1 to TRBJ2-5, with 7 positions matching TRBD2. In germline, CDR1 is SQVTM, CDR2 ANQGSEA. The CDR3 spans 13 residues. V was clipped by 5 bases and J by 1 base; unmatched bases: 4. As DNA, the CDR3 is TGCAGCGTTTACGGGGAGGGCCAAGAGACCCAGTACTTC. Protein sequence: CSVYGEGQETQYF.

This sequence joins TRBV9 and TRBJ2-6; perhaps TRBD1 as D (6 bases). Germline CDR1 is SGDLS and CDR2 is YYNGEE. Between the trimmed V and J ends, which lost 4 bases and 0 bases, there was a span of 14 bases. The CDR3 has 17 amino acids. The CDR3, as DNA: TGTGCCAGCAGCCCACACAGGGCTGTCTCTGGGGCCAACGTCCTGACTTTC. The encoded protein is CASSPHRAVSGANVLTF.

This chain joins TRBV4-3 and TRBJ2-7; 11 bases match TRBD2. Germline V CDR1 and CDR2: LGHNA, YSLEER. Germline trimming cut 0 bases from V and 4 bases from J; bases unmatched to any gene: 14. The CDR3 totals 19 residues. The CDR3 DNA reads as TGCGCCAGCAGCCAAGAGTCCTCAAGCACTAGCGGGAGTAGGTACGAGCAGTACTTC. Protein sequence: CASSQESSSTSGSRYEQYF.

V gene TRBV20-1 combines with J gene TRBJ2-2, with no clear D. Germline lookup yields CDR1 DFQATT and CDR2 SNEGSKA (reference sequence). V was shortened by 5 bases and J by 5 bases, with 6 bases between the two germline ends. The CDR3 consists of 11 residues. CDR3 protein: CSAPRTGELFF. Here the CDR3 DNA reads TGCAGTGCTCCGCGAACCGGGGAGCTGTTTTTT.

The J gene is TRBJ2-1, the V gene TRBV11-3; the D gene is possibly TRBD2 (6 bases). Trimming removed 8 bases at V and 9 bases at J, with 11 bases between. Germline-derived CDR1 and CDR2 are SGHNT and YENEEA. The CDR3 runs 11 residues. CDR3: CASGIAAEQFF. The CDR3 coding sequence is TGTGCCAGCGGTATAGCGGCTGAGCAGTTCTTC.

The sample holds a few counts of this clone. An end of the junction differs from the germline gene, which may be a read error. The gene calls are TRBV13 and TRBJ2-6, with 7 bases lining up with TRBD2. The CDR3 extends over 24 amino acids. Germline CDR1 PRHDT, CDR2 FYEKMQ (reference sequence). The CDR3 DNA is TGTGCCAGCATCTTATGGGGTCGGGGGGTCCTGCCTGAGCTACCAAGCTCTGGGGCCAACGTCCTGACTTTC. Translating gives CASILWGRGVLPELPSSGANVLTF.

V gene TRBV5-1 combines with J gene TRBJ1-4; 8 bases fit TRBD1. This CDR3 has 15 amino acids. Germline V CDR1 and CDR2: SGHRS, YFSETQ. V lost 1 base, J lost 3 bases, and 2 bases stayed unmatched. CDR3 residues: CASSLQGAANEKLFF. The CDR3 nucleotides read TGCGCCAGCAGCTTGCAGGGGGCAGCTAATGAAAAACTGTTTTTT.

The genes are TRBV6-6 and TRBJ2-7; D gene unclear. The CDR3 sequence is 14 residues long. The germline V gene encodes CDR1 MNHNY and CDR2 SVGAGI (reference sequence). Between the trimmed V and J ends, which lost 2 bases and 0 bases, there was a span of 8 bases. As DNA, the CDR3 is TGTGCCAGCAGTTACGGGCAGAACTCCTACGAGCAGTACTTC. Its protein product is CASSYGQNSYEQYF.

J is TRBJ2-7 and V is TRBV7-2, with TRBD2 matching over 9 bases. This CDR3 has 17 amino acids. After removal of 5 bases from V and 0 bases from J, the junction contained 11 bases not matched to a gene. The V gene's germline CDR1 is SGHTA and CDR2 FQGNSA. CDR3 nucleotides: TGTGCCAGCAGCCTTTTAGCGGGAGTGGCCGCCTCCTACGAGCAGTACTTC. Protein product: CASSLLAGVAASYEQYF.

The chain carries TRBV19 and TRBJ1-1; 7 nucleotides align to TRBD1. Germline CDR1 reads LNHDA; CDR2 reads SQIVND (reference sequence). The CDR3 runs 17 residues. The junction had 14 bases not matched to a gene; V was cut back by 4 bases and J by 3 bases. In DNA, the CDR3 is TGTGCCAGTAGTACCCTCAGTCCCGGGACAGACTACACTGAAGCTTTCTTT. This encodes CASSTLSPGTDYTEAFF.

V and J are TRBV7-2 and TRBJ1-5; D not certain. Germline lookup yields CDR1 SGHTA and CDR2 FQGNSA. This CDR3 contains 15 residues. V gave up 1 base and J gave up 0 bases, with 7 bases separating them. The CDR3 loop is CASSLVENSNQPQHF. The CDR3 DNA reads TGTGCCAGCAGCTTAGTAGAGAATAGCAATCAGCCCCAGCATTTT. The complete variable domain, with remaining parts taken from reference TRBV7-2 and TRBJ1-5, reads GAGVSQSPSNKVTEKGKDVELRCDPISGHTALYWYRQSLGQGLEFLIYFQGNSAPDKSGLPSDRFSAERTGGSVSTLTIQRTQQEDSAVYLCASSLVENSNQPQHFGDGTRLSIL.

V is TRBV7-2 and J is TRBJ1-3; a weak D match, TRBD1 (5 bases). Germline V CDR1 and CDR2: SGHTA, FQGNSA. The CDR3 consists of 14 residues. Trimming removed 3 bases from V and 8 bases from J, with 14 bases in between. For the CDR3, the DNA is TGTGCCAGCAGCTTGCCAGGGCGCGTAGACACCATATATTTT. Translation gives CASSLPGRVDTIYF.

This clone was observed a handful of times. Mismatch with germline at one junction end may stem from a read error. The rearrangement links TRBV7-9 to TRBJ2-1; 7 nucleotides match TRBD2. The length of the CDR3 is 15 residues. Germline V gives CDR1 SEHNR, CDR2 FQNEAQ (reference sequence). DNA of the CDR3: TGTGCCAGCAGCATAGCGGGCAGAGGGAACAATGAGCAGTTCTTC. Protein product: CASSIAGRGNNEQFF.

This clone turned up a few times. The chain is built from TRBV4-2 and TRBJ2-1; TRBD1 is a possible D gene (5 bases). The germline gives CDR1 LGHNA, CDR2 YNFKEQ. The length of the CDR3 is 16 residues. V lost 1 base to trimming and J lost 6 bases, with 16 bases between them. CDR3 bases: TGTGCCAGCAGCCAAGGGGGCCGGGTTAGAACCAATGAGCAGTTCTTC. It encodes CASSQGGRVRTNEQFF.

This chain uses TRBV2 with TRBJ1-2; weak D call: TRBD1 (5 bases). Germline V gives CDR1 SNHLY, CDR2 FYNNEI. Deletions cut 3 bases from V and 4 bases from J, with 15 bases between. The CDR3 is made up of 15 amino acids. In DNA, the CDR3 is TGTGCCAGCAGTGATAGGCAGGGATATTTCTATGGCTACACCTTC. This translates into CASSDRQGYFYGYTF.

The sample holds one count of this clone. The CDR3 DNA reads as TGTGCCAGCAGCCCTACAGGGTCGAACACTGAAGCTTTCTTT. Amino acids: CASSPTGSNTEAFF. The rearrangement joins TRBV2 to TRBJ1-1; perhaps TRBD1 as D (6 bases). The V gene lost 6 bases and the J gene lost 1 base, with 12 bases spanning the gap. The CDR3 spans 14 residues. Looked up from germline, CDR1 is SNHLY and CDR2 is FYNNEI.